This T cell receptor beta chain is from a study of cytomegalovirus exposure and HLA in healthy donors. In the case of this clone: The junction shows a germline mismatch at one end, possibly a read error. This sample also contains other DNA sequences that code for the same CDR3.

The study ran its PCR with 60 Vbeta and 13 Jbeta primers. Only in-frame clones appear in the TCRdb table, and some are missing; sequencing was by immunoSEQ multiplex PCR. The sample has around 200,000 clones, around 80% seen once. Germline-derived CDR1 and CDR2 are SGDLS and YYNGEE. This CDR3 has 14 residues. The V gene is TRBV9, the J gene TRBJ2-1, with 11 bases lining up with TRBD2. This receptor was taken from a man aged 35 to 55 in good health and CMV-seropositive. Sequenced material: PBMCs. The CDR3 sequence is CASSPRLAGFEQFF. The CDR3 DNA reads TGTGCTAGCAGTCCGAGACTAGCGGGATTTGAGCAGTTCTTC.